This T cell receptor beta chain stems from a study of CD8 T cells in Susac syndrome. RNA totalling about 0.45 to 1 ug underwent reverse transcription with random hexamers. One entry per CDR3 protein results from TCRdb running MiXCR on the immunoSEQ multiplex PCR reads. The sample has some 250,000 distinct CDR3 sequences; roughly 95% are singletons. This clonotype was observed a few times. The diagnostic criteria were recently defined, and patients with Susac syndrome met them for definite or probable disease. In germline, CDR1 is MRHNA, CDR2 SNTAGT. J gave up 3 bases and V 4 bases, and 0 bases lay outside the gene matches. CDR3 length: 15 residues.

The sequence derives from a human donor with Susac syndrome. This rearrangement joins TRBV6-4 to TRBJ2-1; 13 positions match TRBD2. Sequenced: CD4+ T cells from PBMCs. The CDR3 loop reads CASSGTSGSYNEQFF. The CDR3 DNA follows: TGTGCCAGCAGTGGGACTAGCGGGAGCTACAATGAGCAGTTCTTC.